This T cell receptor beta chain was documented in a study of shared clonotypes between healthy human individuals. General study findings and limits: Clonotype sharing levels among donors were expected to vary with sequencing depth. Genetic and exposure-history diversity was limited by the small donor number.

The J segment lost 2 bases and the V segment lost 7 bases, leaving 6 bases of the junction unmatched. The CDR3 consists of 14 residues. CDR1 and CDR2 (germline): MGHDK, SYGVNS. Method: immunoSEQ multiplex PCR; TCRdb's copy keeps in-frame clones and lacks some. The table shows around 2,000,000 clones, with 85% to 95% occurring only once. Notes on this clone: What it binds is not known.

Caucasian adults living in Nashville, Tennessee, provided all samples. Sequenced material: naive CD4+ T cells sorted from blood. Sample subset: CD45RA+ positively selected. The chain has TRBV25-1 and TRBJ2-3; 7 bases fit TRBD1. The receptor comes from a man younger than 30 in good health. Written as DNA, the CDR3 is TGTGCCAGCACCAGGGGGACAACCACAGATACGCAGTATTTT. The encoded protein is CASTRGTTTDTQYF.